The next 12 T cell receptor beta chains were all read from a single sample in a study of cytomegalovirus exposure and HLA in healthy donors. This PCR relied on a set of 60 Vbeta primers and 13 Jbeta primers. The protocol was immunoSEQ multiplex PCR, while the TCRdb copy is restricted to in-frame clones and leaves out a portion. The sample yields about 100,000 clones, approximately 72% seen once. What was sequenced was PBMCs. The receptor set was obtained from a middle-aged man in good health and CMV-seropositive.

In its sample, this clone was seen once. CDR3 bases: TGTGCCAGCAGTTCATGGGCTCGAGTCAATGAGCAGTTCTTC. Translating it yields CASSSWARVNEQFF. The rearrangement joins TRBV27 to TRBJ2-1, with D hard to call. This CDR3 is built from 14 residues. Per the germline V gene, CDR1 is MNHEY and CDR2 is SMNVEV (reference sequence). V lost 4 bases and J 6 bases, leaving 13 bases between the germline ends.

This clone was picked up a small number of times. The CDR3 sequence: CSGSGGFGTGELFF. CDR3 nucleotides: TGCAGCGGTAGCGGGGGCTTCGGCACCGGGGAGCTGTTTTTT. This sequence joins TRBV29-1 and TRBJ2-2, with 9 positions matching TRBD2. Germline assignment: CDR1 SQVTM and CDR2 ANQGSEA. The trim removed 7 bases at V and 4 bases at J, leaving 7 bases unmatched. This CDR3 spans 14 amino acids.

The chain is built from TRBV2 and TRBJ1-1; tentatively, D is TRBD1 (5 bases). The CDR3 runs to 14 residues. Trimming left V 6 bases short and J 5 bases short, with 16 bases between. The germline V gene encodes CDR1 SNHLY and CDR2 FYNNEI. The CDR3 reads CASRVGGEGTEAFF. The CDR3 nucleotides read TGTGCCAGCAGGGTTGGGGGGGAAGGAACTGAAGCTTTCTTT.

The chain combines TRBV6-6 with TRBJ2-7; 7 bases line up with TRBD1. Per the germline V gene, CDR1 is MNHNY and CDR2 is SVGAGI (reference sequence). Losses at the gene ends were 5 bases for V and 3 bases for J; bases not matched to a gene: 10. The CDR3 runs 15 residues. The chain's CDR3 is CASSAGRGLFYEQYF. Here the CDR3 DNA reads TGTGCCAGCAGTGCCGGCAGGGGGTTGTTCTACGAGCAGTACTTC.

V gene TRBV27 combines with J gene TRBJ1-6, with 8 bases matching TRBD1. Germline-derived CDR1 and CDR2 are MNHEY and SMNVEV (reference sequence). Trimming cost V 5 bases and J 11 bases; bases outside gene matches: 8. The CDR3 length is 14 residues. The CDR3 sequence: CASSPGQGLTPLHF. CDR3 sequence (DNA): TGTGCCAGCAGTCCCGGACAGGGATTAACACCCCTCCACTTT.

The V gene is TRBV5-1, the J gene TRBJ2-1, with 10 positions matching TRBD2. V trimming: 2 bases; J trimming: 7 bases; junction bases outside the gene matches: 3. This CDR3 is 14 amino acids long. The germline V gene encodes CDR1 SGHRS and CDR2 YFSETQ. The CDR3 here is CASSFLAGDNEQFF. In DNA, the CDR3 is TGCGCCAGCAGCTTCCTAGCGGGGGATAATGAGCAGTTCTTC.

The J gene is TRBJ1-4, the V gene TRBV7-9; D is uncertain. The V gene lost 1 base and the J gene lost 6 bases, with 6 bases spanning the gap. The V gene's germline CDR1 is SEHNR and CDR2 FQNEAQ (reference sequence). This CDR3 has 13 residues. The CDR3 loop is CASSLDVDEKLFF. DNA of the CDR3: TGTGCCAGCAGCTTAGATGTAGATGAAAAACTGTTTTTT.

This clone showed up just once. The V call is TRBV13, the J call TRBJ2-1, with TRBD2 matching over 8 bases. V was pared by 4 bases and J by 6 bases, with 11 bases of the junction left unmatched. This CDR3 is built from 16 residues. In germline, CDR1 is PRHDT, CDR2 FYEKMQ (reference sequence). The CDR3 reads CASSSDPGGGTNEQFF. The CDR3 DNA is TGTGCCAGCAGCTCCGACCCGGGCGGGGGGACCAATGAGCAGTTCTTC.

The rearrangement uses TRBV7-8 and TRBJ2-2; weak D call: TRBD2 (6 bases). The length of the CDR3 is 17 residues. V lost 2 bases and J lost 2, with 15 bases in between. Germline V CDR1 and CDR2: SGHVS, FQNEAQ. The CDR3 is CASSLRPASANTGELFF. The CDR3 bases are TGTGCCAGCAGCTTAAGGCCGGCTAGCGCAAACACCGGGGAGCTGTTTTTT.

For the CDR3, the DNA is TGCGCCAGCAGCTTGGGGACATTCGCCAATGAAGCTTTCTTT. This gives the protein CASSLGTFANEAFF. The V call is TRBV5-1, the J call TRBJ1-1, with D maybe TRBD1 (5 bases). V shed 0 bases and J shed 7 bases, with 13 bases lying between them. Germline CDR1 SGHRS, CDR2 YFSETQ. This CDR3 is built from 14 residues.

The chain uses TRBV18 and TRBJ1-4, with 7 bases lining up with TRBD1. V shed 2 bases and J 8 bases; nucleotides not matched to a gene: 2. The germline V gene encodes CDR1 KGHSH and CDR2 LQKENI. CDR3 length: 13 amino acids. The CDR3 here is CASSPTTGEKLFF. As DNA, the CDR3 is TGTGCCAGCTCACCAACGACAGGGGAAAAACTGTTTTTT.

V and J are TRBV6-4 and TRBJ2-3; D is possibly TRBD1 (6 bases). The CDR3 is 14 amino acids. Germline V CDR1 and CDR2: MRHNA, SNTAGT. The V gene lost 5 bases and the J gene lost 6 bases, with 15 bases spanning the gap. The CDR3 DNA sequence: TGTGCCAGCAGTCCCCTGACAGGATCGGATACGCAGTATTTT. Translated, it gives CASSPLTGSDTQYF.